These 25 T cell receptor beta chains were all obtained from the same sample, sequenced in a study of OX40 agonist ivuxolimab in advanced cancers. The method was immunoSEQ multiplex PCR; TCRdb's version includes in-frame clones alone and lacks a portion of them. The profile shows approximately 30,000 clones, approximately 89% of them singletons. Here the sequenced sample was CD4+ or CD8+ T cells sorted from blood, taken in a trial of the OX40 agonist ivuxolimab. Every receptor here comes from an adult with an advanced solid tumor such as melanoma, head and neck, liver or kidney cancer.

V is TRBV27 and J is TRBJ1-5; D ambiguous. Between the trimmed V and J ends, which lost 3 bases and 4 bases, there was a span of 4 bases. This CDR3 is 12 amino acids long. Germline V lookup: CDR1 MNHEY, CDR2 SMNVEV (reference sequence). The DNA for the CDR3 is TGTGCCAGCAGTTTCAAGAATCAGCCCCAGCATTTT. It is translated as CASSFKNQPQHF.

The chain carries TRBV7-2 and TRBJ2-2; 7 bases are shared with TRBD1. Germline values: CDR1 SGHTA, CDR2 FQGNSA. The CDR3 totals 16 residues. V was clipped by 3 bases and J by 6 bases; unmatched bases: 10. CDR3 DNA sequence: TGTGCCAGCAGCTTCCGACAGGGTAGGCAGGCCGGGGAGCTGTTTTTT. It codes for CASSFRQGRQAGELFF.

This chain links TRBV6-1 with TRBJ2-3; TRBD2 agrees at 7 bases. The CDR3 runs 15 residues. The germline V gene encodes CDR1 MNHNS and CDR2 SASEGT. The V segment lost 7 bases and the J segment 2 bases; nucleotides outside the gene matches: 9. CDR3 DNA: TGTGCCAGCATGGAGGACGGGGGGTTCACAGATACGCAGTATTTT. This gives the protein CASMEDGGFTDTQYF.

This rearrangement joins TRBV15 to TRBJ1-1; D call uncertain. V was trimmed by 0 bases and J by 5 bases, leaving 28 bases between them. Germline V CDR1 and CDR2: LNHNV, YYDKDF (reference sequence). The CDR3 length is 20 residues. For the CDR3, the DNA is TGTGCCACCAGCAGAGATGTACTGCGGAGTTTGGGTTTTATGTGGACTGAAGCTTTCTTT. Residues: CATSRDVLRSLGFMWTEAFF.

The chain has TRBV18 and TRBJ2-2; D is perhaps TRBD1 or TRBD2 (5 bases each). The V gene's germline CDR1 is KGHSH and CDR2 LQKENI. Trimming shortened V by 3 bases and J by 3 bases, and 11 bases separated the two germline ends. The CDR3 runs to 15 residues. The CDR3 nucleotides are TGTGCCAGCTCACCGAGGGGCCCAGACACCGGGGAGCTGTTTTTT. It is translated as CASSPRGPDTGELFF.

The J gene is TRBJ2-2, the V gene TRBV18; no clear D. The CDR3 consists of 16 residues. The V end was cut by 5 bases, the J end by 2 bases, with 15 bases between. CDR1 and CDR2 from the germline V gene are KGHSH and LQKENI. The CDR3 nucleotides read TGTGCCAGCTCATCAGGTACGCAACTCAACACCGGGGAGCTGTTTTTT. It codes for CASSSGTQLNTGELFF.

The gene calls are TRBV6-1 and TRBJ1-5; perhaps TRBD1 as D (5 bases). The CDR3 covers 14 residues. Germline V gives CDR1 MNHNS, CDR2 SASEGT. V shed 3 bases and J shed 4 bases, with 10 bases lying between them. The CDR3 loop is CASSEGQANQPQHF. The CDR3 DNA reads as TGTGCCAGCAGTGAGGGGCAGGCAAATCAGCCCCAGCATTTT.

The rearrangement uses TRBV30 and TRBJ2-2, with 8 bases fitting TRBD2. The germline V gene encodes CDR1 GTSNPN and CDR2 SVGIG (reference sequence). Trimming at V came to 4 bases and at J to 6 bases, leaving 10 bases not matched to a gene. The CDR3 loop spans 15 amino acids. In DNA form, the CDR3 reads TGTGCCTGGAAAACCTTGGCGGGGGGCCCCGGGGAGCTGTTTTTT. It encodes CAWKTLAGGPGELFF.

The chain links TRBV12-5 to TRBJ2-6; D ambiguous. Germline V lookup: CDR1 LGHNT, CDR2 FRNRAP. V was pared by 7 bases and J by 4 bases, with 8 bases between. The length of the CDR3 is 13 residues. In DNA form, the CDR3 reads TGTGCTAGTGCCGCCCCCGGGGCCAACGTCCTGACTTTC. Residues: CASAAPGANVLTF.

In this sample, this clone turned up once. The rearrangement uses TRBV9 and TRBJ2-1; D not resolved. V was pared by 1 base and J by 9 bases, with 5 bases between. Germline CDR1 and CDR2: SGDLS and YYNGEE. The CDR3 sequence is 11 residues long. The CDR3 bases are TGTGCCAGCAGCGTATCGGGTGAGCAGTTCTTC. Its translation: CASSVSGEQFF.

The chain uses TRBV9 and TRBJ1-1; D remains unclear. This CDR3 is 14 amino acids long. Germline assignment: CDR1 SGDLS and CDR2 YYNGEE. The V end lost 0 bases, the J end lost 0 bases, and 6 bases lay between the germline ends. CDR3 nucleotide sequence: TGTGCCAGCAGCGTAGGTCAGGTGAACACTGAAGCTTTCTTT. Its protein is CASSVGQVNTEAFF.

CDR3 sequence: CASTRGADGAGYTF. In nucleotides, the CDR3 is TGTGCCAGTACCCGGGGGGCGGATGGAGCTGGCTACACCTTC. The chain couples TRBV19 to TRBJ1-2; D perhaps matches TRBD1 (6 bases). CDR3 length: 14 amino acids. Trimming shortened V by 7 bases and J by 7 bases, and 19 bases separated the two germline ends. Germline V lookup: CDR1 LNHDA, CDR2 SQIVND (reference sequence). Combining the CDR3 with reference TRBV19 and TRBJ1-2 gives the whole variable domain DGGITQSPKYLFRKEGQNVTLSCEQNLNHDAMYWYRQDPGQGLRLIYYSQIVNDFQKGDIAEGYSVSREKKESFPLTVTSAQKNPTAFYLCASTRGADGAGYTFGSGTRLTVV.

A few counts support this clone. The chain joins TRBV19 to TRBJ1-2; unclear D gene. This CDR3 is built from 12 residues. Germline V gives CDR1 LNHDA, CDR2 SQIVND (reference sequence). The V end lost 1 base, the J end lost 8 bases, and 8 bases lay between the germline ends. The CDR3 protein is CASSIAGYGYTF. The DNA of the CDR3 is TGTGCCAGTAGTATAGCTGGGTACGGCTACACCTTC. Looking up the rest from reference TRBV19 and TRBJ1-2 gives the full variable domain: DGGITQSPKYLFRKEGQNVTLSCEQNLNHDAMYWYRQDPGQGLRLIYYSQIVNDFQKGDIAEGYSVSREKKESFPLTVTSAQKNPTAFYLCASSIAGYGYTFGSGTRLTVV.

V gene TRBV11-2 combines with J gene TRBJ1-6; TRBD1 matches 7 bases. The V segment lost 4 bases and the J segment 8 bases; nucleotides outside the gene matches: 8. Germline V gene data show CDR1 as SGHAT and CDR2 as FQNNGV. The CDR3 has 15 amino acids. For the CDR3, the DNA is TGTGCCAGCAGCTCATTGGACAGGCTCGATTCACCCCTCCACTTT. Residues: CASSSLDRLDSPLHF.

The V call is TRBV5-1, the J call TRBJ2-3; D is possibly TRBD1 (5 bases). CDR3 length: 13 amino acids. Germline-derived CDR1 and CDR2 are SGHRS and YFSETQ. Deletions cut 4 bases from V and 6 bases from J, with 12 bases between. The CDR3: CASSLRVGDTQYF. For the CDR3, the DNA is TGCGCCAGCAGCCTCAGGGTAGGGGATACGCAGTATTTT.

The chain combines TRBV5-1 with TRBJ1-2; a weak D match, TRBD1 (6 bases). CDR1 and CDR2 from the germline V gene are SGHRS and YFSETQ. V was trimmed by 4 bases and J by 4 bases, leaving 17 bases between them. The CDR3 covers 15 residues. CDR3 region: CASSPSQGQSYGYTF. The CDR3 DNA is TGCGCCAGCAGCCCCTCGCAGGGGCAGAGCTATGGCTACACCTTC. Full variable domain (rest looked up from reference TRBV5-1 and TRBJ1-2): KAGVTQTPRYLIKTRGQQVTLSCSPISGHRSVSWYQQTPGQGLQFLFEYFSETQRNKGNFPGRFSGRQFSNSRSEMNVSTLELGDSALYLCASSPSQGQSYGYTFGSGTRLTVV.

This rearrangement joins TRBV11-2 to TRBJ1-1; D is ambiguous. The germline gives CDR1 SGHAT, CDR2 FQNNGV. Trimming left V 1 base short and J 4 bases short, with 10 bases between. The CDR3 runs to 14 residues. The CDR3 spells CASSLAGTFTEAFF. The CDR3 DNA is TGTGCCAGCAGCTTAGCGGGCACCTTCACTGAAGCTTTCTTT. The entire variable domain, with the rest obtained from reference TRBV11-2 and TRBJ1-1, is as follows: EAGVAQSPRYKIIEKRQSVAFWCNPISGHATLYWYQQILGQGPKLLIQFQNNGVVDDSQLPKDRFSAERLKGVDSTLKIQPAKLEDSAVYLCASSLAGTFTEAFFGQGTRLTVV.

Here the CDR3 DNA reads TGTGCCAGCAGCTCAATCAATCAGGGCTTTCAAGAGACCCAGTACTTC. As protein: CASSSINQGFQETQYF. The V gene is TRBV5-6, the J gene TRBJ2-5, with a tentative D call TRBD1 (5 bases). The CDR3 totals 16 residues. The germline V and J ends were trimmed by 3 bases and 2 bases, with 17 bases remaining between them. Germline values: CDR1 SGHDT, CDR2 YYEEEE.

In this sample, this clone turned up a few times. The V and J genes are TRBV7-9 and TRBJ1-2; unclear D gene. V shed 4 bases and J shed 6 bases, with 9 bases lying between them. CDR1 is SEHNR, CDR2 FQNEAQ, per germline (reference sequence). The CDR3 length is 12 residues. CDR3 DNA: TGTGCCAGCAGCTCCCAGAGGGATGGCTACACCTTC. It encodes CASSSQRDGYTF.

The chain has TRBV18 and TRBJ2-7; D assignment may be TRBD1 or TRBD2 (5 bases each). The CDR3 covers 14 residues. V was pared by 3 bases and J by 2 bases, with 11 bases between. The germline gives CDR1 KGHSH, CDR2 LQKENI. CDR3 sequence (DNA): TGTGCCAGCTCACCGTCCAGGGACCCCTACGAGCAGTACTTC. This sequence encodes CASSPSRDPYEQYF.

This clone was detected only once. The rearrangement uses TRBV4-3 and TRBJ1-2; D is ambiguous. Germline V gene lookup returns CDR1 LGHNA and CDR2 YSLEER. V lost 0 bases and J lost 4, with 12 bases in between. The CDR3 spans 15 residues. CDR3 region: CASSQDFGIAYGYTF. In nucleotides, the CDR3 is TGCGCCAGCAGCCAAGATTTCGGGATCGCCTATGGCTACACCTTC.

The chain carries TRBV5-1 and TRBJ1-4; D is undetermined. Germline-derived CDR1 and CDR2 are SGHRS and YFSETQ. V lost 0 bases, J lost 5 bases, and 8 bases lay in between. The CDR3 is made up of 14 amino acids. CDR3 sequence reads: CASSLVDGNEKLFF. CDR3 nucleotide sequence: TGCGCCAGCAGCTTGGTGGACGGGAATGAAAAACTGTTTTTT.

This clone was observed a few times. CDR3 nucleotide sequence: TGTGCCAGCCGGAGTCCCACAGGGGTCAATCAGCCCCAGCATTTT. This codes for CASRSPTGVNQPQHF. The chain employs TRBV19 and TRBJ1-5, with 7 bases matching TRBD1. The V gene's germline CDR1 is LNHDA and CDR2 SQIVND (reference sequence). The CDR3 extends over 15 amino acids. Trimming cost V 9 bases and J 3 bases; bases outside gene matches: 11.

This chain joins TRBV27 and TRBJ1-2; D gene ambiguous. The CDR3 consists of 14 residues. The V gene's germline CDR1 is MNHEY and CDR2 SMNVEV (reference sequence). Deletions cut 6 bases from V and 4 bases from J, with 15 bases between. CDR3 protein: CASSSWLKTYGYTF. CDR3 sequence (DNA): TGTGCCAGCAGCTCCTGGCTGAAGACCTATGGCTACACCTTC.

The rearrangement links TRBV4-3 to TRBJ1-4, with a possible D match to TRBD1 (6 bases). Germline CDR1 reads LGHNA; CDR2 reads YSLEER. V lost 1 base and J lost 8, with 29 bases in between. This CDR3 has 20 residues. CDR3 protein: CASSQVGKIGAGGGKEKLFF. CDR3 nucleotide sequence: TGCGCCAGCAGCCAAGTGGGGAAAATTGGGGCCGGAGGGGGTAAGGAAAAACTGTTTTTT.